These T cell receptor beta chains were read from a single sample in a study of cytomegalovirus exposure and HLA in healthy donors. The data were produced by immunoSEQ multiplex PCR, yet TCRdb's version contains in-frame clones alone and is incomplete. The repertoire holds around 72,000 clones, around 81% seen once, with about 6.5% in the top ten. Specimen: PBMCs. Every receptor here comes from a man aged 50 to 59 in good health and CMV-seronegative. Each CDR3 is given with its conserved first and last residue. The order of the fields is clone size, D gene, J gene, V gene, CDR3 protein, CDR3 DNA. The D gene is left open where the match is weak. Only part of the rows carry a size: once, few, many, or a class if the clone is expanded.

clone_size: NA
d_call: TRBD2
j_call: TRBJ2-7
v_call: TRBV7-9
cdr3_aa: CASSSTRLAGEYSYEQYF
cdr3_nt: TGTGCCAGCAGCTCAACACGACTAGCGGGAGAATACTCCTACGAGCAGTACTTC

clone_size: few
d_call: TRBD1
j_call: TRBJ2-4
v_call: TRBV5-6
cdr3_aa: CASSSTGGEYF
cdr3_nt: TGTGCCAGCAGCAGCACAGGGGGAGAGTACTTC

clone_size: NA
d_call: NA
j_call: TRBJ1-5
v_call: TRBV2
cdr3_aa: CASSKTGSNQPQHF
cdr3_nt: TGTGCCAGCAGTAAAACAGGTAGCAATCAGCCCCAGCATTTT

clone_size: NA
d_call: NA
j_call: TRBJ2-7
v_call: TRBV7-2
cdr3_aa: CASSPIRRGSYEQYF
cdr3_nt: TGTGCCAGCAGCCCCATCCGGCGGGGATCCTACGAGCAGTACTTC

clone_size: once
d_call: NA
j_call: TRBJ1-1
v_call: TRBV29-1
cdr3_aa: CSVELWGGGNEAFF
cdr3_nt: TGCAGCGTTGAATTGTGGGGAGGCGGTAATGAAGCTTTCTTT

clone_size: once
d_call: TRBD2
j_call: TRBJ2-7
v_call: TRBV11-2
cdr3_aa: CASSYILGEGTYEQYF
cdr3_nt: TGTGCCAGCAGCTACATACTCGGGGAGGGGACCTACGAGCAGTACTTC

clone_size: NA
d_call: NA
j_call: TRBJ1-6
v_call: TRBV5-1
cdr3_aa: CASSSGGDSPLHF
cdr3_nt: TGCGCCAGCAGCTCCGGCGGGGATTCACCCCTCCACTTT

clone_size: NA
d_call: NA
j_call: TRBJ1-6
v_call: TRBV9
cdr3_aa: CASSANPGLRNSPLHF
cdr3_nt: TGTGCCAGCAGCGCCAACCCGGGACTGCGAAATTCACCCCTCCACTTT

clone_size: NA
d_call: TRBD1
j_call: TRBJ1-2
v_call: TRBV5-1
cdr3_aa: CASSAKQGAWYGYTF
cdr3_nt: TGCGCCAGCAGCGCAAAACAGGGGGCCTGGTATGGCTACACCTTC

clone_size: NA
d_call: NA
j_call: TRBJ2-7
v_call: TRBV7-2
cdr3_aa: CASSLADGKQYF
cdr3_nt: TGTGCCAGCAGCTTAGCGGACGGGAAGCAGTACTTC

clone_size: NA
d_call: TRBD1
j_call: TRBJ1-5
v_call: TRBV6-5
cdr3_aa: CASSYEQGAGQPQHF
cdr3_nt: TGTGCCAGCAGTTATGAGCAGGGGGCCGGTCAGCCCCAGCATTTT

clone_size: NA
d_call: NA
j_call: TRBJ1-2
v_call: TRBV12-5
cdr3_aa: CASGLARIQGIANYGYTF
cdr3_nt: TGTGCTAGTGGTTTGGCACGCATACAGGGTATAGCTAACTATGGCTACACCTTC

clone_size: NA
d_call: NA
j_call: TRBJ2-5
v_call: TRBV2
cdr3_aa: CASSALRSQETQYF
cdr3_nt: TGTGCCAGCAGTGCTCTACGGAGTCAAGAGACCCAGTACTTC

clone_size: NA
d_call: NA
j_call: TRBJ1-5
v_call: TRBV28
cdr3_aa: CASSLILGLSNQPQHF
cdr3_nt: TGTGCCAGCAGTTTAATTTTGGGACTTAGCAATCAGCCCCAGCATTTT

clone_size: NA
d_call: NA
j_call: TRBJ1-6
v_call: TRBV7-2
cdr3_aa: CASRPLTGTYNSPLHF
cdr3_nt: TGTGCCAGCAGACCTTTAACCGGGACCTATAATTCACCCCTCCACTTT

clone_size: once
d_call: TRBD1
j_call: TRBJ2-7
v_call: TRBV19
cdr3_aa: CASSSTGTGGYEQYF
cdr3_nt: TGTGCCAGTAGTTCTACCGGGACAGGGGGCTACGAGCAGTACTTC

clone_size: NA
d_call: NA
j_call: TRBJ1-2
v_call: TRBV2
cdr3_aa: CASSEWSYGYTF
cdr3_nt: TGTGCCAGCAGTGAATGGAGTTATGGCTACACCTTC

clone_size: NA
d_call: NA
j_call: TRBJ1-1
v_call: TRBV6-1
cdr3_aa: CASSEIARLDLNTEAFF
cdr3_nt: TGTGCCAGCAGTGAGATCGCTCGGTTGGACTTGAACACTGAAGCTTTCTTT

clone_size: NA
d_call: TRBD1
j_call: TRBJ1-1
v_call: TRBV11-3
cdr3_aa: CASSEQGMNTEAFF
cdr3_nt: TGTGCCAGCAGCGAACAGGGGATGAACACTGAAGCTTTCTTT

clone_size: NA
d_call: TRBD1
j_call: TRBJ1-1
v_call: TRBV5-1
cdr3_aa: CASSLAGQYTEAFF
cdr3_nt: TGCGCCAGCAGCTTGGCGGGACAGTACACTGAAGCTTTCTTT

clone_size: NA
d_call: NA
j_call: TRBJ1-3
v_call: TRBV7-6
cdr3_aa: CASSRRGEGNTIYF
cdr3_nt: TGTGCCAGCAGCCGGAGGGGCGAAGGAAACACCATATATTTT

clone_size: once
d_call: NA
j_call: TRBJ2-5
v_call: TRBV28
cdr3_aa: CASSLSGSGQETQYF
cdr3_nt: TGTGCCAGCAGCCTTTCCGGTTCGGGACAAGAGACCCAGTACTTC

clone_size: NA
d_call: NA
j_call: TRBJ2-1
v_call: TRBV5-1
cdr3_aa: CASSFRWERDNEQFF
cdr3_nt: TGCGCCAGCAGCTTTCGGTGGGAGAGGGACAATGAGCAGTTCTTC

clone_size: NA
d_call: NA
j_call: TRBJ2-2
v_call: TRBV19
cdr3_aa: CASSPPVTGELFF
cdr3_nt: TGTGCCAGTAGTCCCCCAGTCACCGGGGAGCTGTTTTTT

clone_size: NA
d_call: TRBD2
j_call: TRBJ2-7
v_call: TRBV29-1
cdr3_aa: CSVTAGGPYEQYF
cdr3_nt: TGCAGCGTCACAGCGGGAGGGCCCTACGAGCAGTACTTC

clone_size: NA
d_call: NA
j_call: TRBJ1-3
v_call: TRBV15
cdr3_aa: CATSRDQGTGNTIYF
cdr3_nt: TGTGCCACCAGCAGGGATCAGGGGACTGGAAACACCATATATTTT